These 12 T cell receptor beta chains were all obtained from the same sample, sequenced in a study of blood T cells in healthy people across ages. A sample-barcoded 5' primer and a J-beta primer mix were used in a second PCR of roughly 6 to 11 cycles. A single record per CDR3 protein comes from TCRdb applying MiXCR to the 5' RACE reads. The sample carries approximately 760,000 distinct CDR3 sequences, approximately 25% recorded once. This sample was shared with a second study, whose subject was T cells of mothers and their children.

Sequences were obtained from blood. All receptors come from a boy younger than 18 in good health.

The rearrangement joins TRBV7-2 to TRBJ2-5, with 10 bases identical to TRBD2. The V segment lost 1 base and the J segment 3 bases; nucleotides outside the gene matches: 5. The CDR3 sequence is 16 residues long. Per the germline V gene, CDR1 is SGHTA and CDR2 is FQGNSA. CDR3 region: CASSLVGSGGKETQYF. CDR3 coding DNA: TGTGCCAGCAGCTTAGTCGGTAGCGGGGGGAAAGAGACCCAGTACTTC. Using reference TRBV7-2 and TRBJ2-5 for the parts outside the CDR3, the full variable domain is GAGVSQSPSNKVTEKGKDVELRCDPISGHTALYWYRQSLGQGLEFLIYFQGNSAPDKSGLPSDRFSAERTGGSVSTLTIQRTQQEDSAVYLCASSLVGSGGKETQYFGPGTRLLVL.

V gene TRBV20-1 combines with J gene TRBJ2-5, with 9 bases that match TRBD1. CDR1 is DFQATT and CDR2 is SNEGSKA in the germline V gene (reference sequence). The CDR3 contains 15 residues. The junction had 6 bases not matched to a gene; V was cut back by 3 bases and J by 1 base. CDR3 nucleotides: TGCAGTGCTAGTCGTGGGACAGGGATCCAAGAGACCCAGTACTTC. It translates to CSASRGTGIQETQYF.

This clonotype has just a few counts. This sequence joins TRBV5-1 and TRBJ2-5; D not resolved. The J call may not be correct, given that the DNA end is closer to TRBJ2-1. CDR1 is SGHRS and CDR2 is YFSETQ in the germline V gene. CDR3 length: 14 amino acids. In nucleotides, the CDR3 is TGCGCCAGCAGCTTGTTTTCCTCTGGGAATGAGCAGTTCTTC. It codes for CASSLFSSGNEQFF.

This clonotype was detected a few times. This chain connects TRBV27 to TRBJ1-1; 7 bases fit TRBD1. Germline trimming cut 3 bases from V and 1 base from J; bases unmatched to any gene: 11. Germline loops: CDR1 MNHEY, CDR2 SMNVEV (reference sequence). CDR3 length: 17 residues. In DNA form, the CDR3 reads TGTGCCAGCAGTTTTGGGACCGACAGGGCGAGGAACACTGAAGCTTTCTTT. Amino acid sequence: CASSFGTDRARNTEAFF.

V gene TRBV20-1 combines with J gene TRBJ2-1; TRBD2 agrees at 9 bases. The germline V gene has CDR1 DFQATT and CDR2 SNEGSKA (reference sequence). J gave up 0 bases and V 1 base, and 7 bases lay outside the gene matches. This CDR3 is built from 17 residues. Written as DNA, the CDR3 is TGCAGTGCTAGAGTGGCTAGCGGGACGAGCTCCTACAATGAGCAGTTCTTC. This sequence encodes CSARVASGTSSYNEQFF.

The chain combines TRBV6-1 with TRBJ2-6; D gene uncertain. Trimming removed 1 base from V and 0 bases from J, with 10 bases in between. CDR1 is MNHNS, CDR2 SASEGT, per germline. This CDR3 comprises 17 residues. DNA for the CDR3: TGTGCCAGCAGTGAAGACAGTGTAACCTCTGGGGCCAACGTCCTGACTTTC. This gives the protein CASSEDSVTSGANVLTF.

The J gene is TRBJ1-2, the V gene TRBV4-1, with D possibly being TRBD1 (5 bases). Germline assignment: CDR1 MGHRA and CDR2 YSYEKL. Trimming took off 1 base at V and 8 bases at J, with 11 bases between the two ends. This CDR3 has 13 residues. CDR3 loop: CASSQGGTGGYTF. The DNA of the CDR3 is TGCGCCAGCAGCCAAGGGGGTACAGGCGGCTACACCTTC.

This clonotype was counted a few times. The gene calls are TRBV5-1 and TRBJ2-5; 10 nucleotides align to TRBD2. Near its end, the DNA agrees better with TRBJ2-1, so the J call may be wrong. This CDR3 has 15 amino acids. CDR1 is SGHRS and CDR2 is YFSETQ in the germline V gene. The CDR3 spells CASSLALAGALEQFF. DNA for the CDR3: TGCGCCAGCAGCTTGGCGCTAGCGGGAGCGCTCGAGCAGTTCTTC.

This clonotype was detected a few times. The chain employs TRBV12-3 or TRBV12-4 and TRBJ1-2, with 8 bases fitting TRBD1. The length of the CDR3 is 12 residues. V was pared by 6 bases and J by 8 bases, with 5 bases of the junction left unmatched. The CDR3 nucleotides are TGTGCCAGCAGCGACCACAGGGGGGGCTACACCTTC. As protein: CASSDHRGGYTF.

This clonotype was detected a few times. The gene calls are TRBV7-9 and TRBJ2-5, with TRBD2 as a possible D gene (5 bases). The DNA end is more similar to TRBJ2-1, so the J call may be wrong. The CDR3 sequence is 17 residues long. Germline CDR1 is SEHNR and CDR2 is FQNEAQ (reference sequence). The CDR3 bases are TGTGCCAGCAGCTTTGCTTTACGGGGTATACTGGGCAATGAGCAGTTCTTC. Encoded protein: CASSFALRGILGNEQFF.

The sample holds a few counts of this clonotype. The CDR3 region has the DNA TGTGCCAGCAGTTACTCAGGCGGCGGCACAAGAAATGAGCAGTTCTTC. Protein product: CASSYSGGGTRNEQFF. The chain employs TRBV6-2 or TRBV6-3 and TRBJ2-1; no clear D. Germline CDR1 reads MNHEY; CDR2 reads SVGEGT. The germline V and J ends were trimmed by 0 bases and 7 bases, with 16 bases remaining between them. The CDR3 totals 16 residues.

In its sample, this clonotype was seen a few times. The chain uses TRBV4-3 and TRBJ1-2, with D perhaps matching TRBD1 (6 bases). Trimming left V 1 base short and J 4 bases short, with 19 bases between. The CDR3 is made up of 17 amino acids. Germline V gene lookup returns CDR1 LGHNA and CDR2 YSLEER. CDR3 amino acids: CASSQAPTGGALYGYTF. The CDR3, as DNA: TGCGCCAGCAGCCAAGCGCCCACCGGGGGGGCCCTCTATGGCTACACCTTC.